The clone carrying this T cell receptor (beta chain) was seen ten or more times. Its antigen is currently unknown. From the reads, TCRdb called clonotypes with MiXCR, one entry per CDR3 protein. The repertoire holds around 710,000 distinct CDR3 sequences, with roughly 28% as singletons. These data come from a study of T cell repertoires in cytomegalovirus infection. The CDR3 totals 15 residues. The germline CDR1 and CDR2 sequences are KGHSH and LQKENI. Trimming took off 3 bases at V and 0 bases at J, with 9 bases between the two ends. Study-wide findings and caveats: Cumulative public TCR beta family frequency identified CMV carriers with the relevant HLA. CMV-specific TCR beta clonotypes restricted by HLA-C dominated the ex vivo response.

The V gene is TRBV18, the J gene TRBJ1-3, with unresolved D. The TCR originated in a human donor in good health (CMV status not recorded). Some clones in this sample may be carry-over from other donors' samples. The sample consisted of cultured CD8+ T cells from PBMCs, taken from culture after CMV antigen stimulation. CDR3 coding DNA: TGTGCCAGCTCACCCGACGGGAGCTCTGGAAACACCATATATTTT. Its protein product is CASSPDGSSGNTIYF.